These 15 T cell receptor beta chains share one sample of origin, sequenced in a study of cytomegalovirus exposure and HLA in healthy donors (dated 2017 in TCRdb). The library came from the immunoSEQ multiplex PCR assay. The multiplex PCR relied on a mix of 60 forward primers for TCR Vbeta segments and 13 reverse primers for TCR Jbeta segments. This is the immuneACCESS table as TCRdb keeps it, with only in-frame sequences that have V and J called. A part of the clones is gone; compared with another copy, unresolved V genes explain less than half, and the rest is unexplained. Present in this sample are about 180,000 clones, approximately 80% of which were seen just once. The top ten constitute less than 2.5% of the sample. Material: PBMCs. The receptor set was obtained from a male donor in good health and CMV-seronegative.

This chain connects TRBV5-4 to TRBJ2-5; 15 bases align to TRBD2. The V gene end was trimmed by 1 base and the J gene end by 14 bases; junction bases not matched to a gene: 6. The CDR3 sequence is 14 residues long. The germline gives CDR1 SGHNT, CDR2 YYREEE (reference sequence). CDR3 in amino acids: CASSLPGLAGGPYF. The DNA of the CDR3 is TGTGCCAGCAGCTTGCCCGGACTAGCGGGAGGGCCTTACTTC.

The rearrangement links TRBV28 to TRBJ2-7; TRBD1 matches 9 bases. Trimming took 5 bases from V and 2 from J; bases not matched to a gene: 10. There are 16 residues in the CDR3. Germline-derived CDR1 and CDR2 are MDHEN and SYDVKM. CDR3 protein: CASSPKGQGLTYEQYF. Written as DNA, the CDR3 is TGTGCCAGCAGTCCGAAGGGACAGGGTTTAACCTACGAGCAGTACTTC.

On this clone itself: The junction and the germline gene differ at one end; a read error may be behind it. This chain uses TRBV19 with TRBJ2-3, with 9 bases aligning to TRBD1. The CDR3 extends over 15 amino acids. Germline assignment: CDR1 LNHDA and CDR2 SQIVND (reference sequence). In DNA, the CDR3 is TGTGCCAGTAGTAGAAGGGACAGGGCCTCCACCGGAACGAATTTT. This gives the protein CASSRRDRASTGTNF.

V and J are TRBV19 and TRBJ2-1; D may be TRBD1 (8 bases). The germline V gene has CDR1 LNHDA and CDR2 SQIVND (reference sequence). The CDR3 extends over 16 amino acids. V lost 8 bases to trimming and J lost 0 bases, with 17 bases between them. The CDR3 DNA reads TGTGCCAGTGCAGGGGGGGACAGGAGCTCCTACAATGAGCAGTTCTTC. It encodes CASAGGDRSSYNEQFF.

This rearrangement joins TRBV28 to TRBJ1-4; 7 bases fit TRBD1. This CDR3 contains 13 residues. Germline CDR1 and CDR2: MDHEN and SYDVKM. V was clipped by 10 bases and J by 6 bases; unmatched bases: 8. The DNA for the CDR3 is TGTGCCACTAGGATCGGACAGGATGAAAAACTGTTTTTT. Residues: CATRIGQDEKLFF.

This clone was counted between two and nine times. CDR3 region: CASSQTGGTANEKLFF. CDR3 bases: TGTGCCAGCAGTCAAACAGGGGGTACGGCTAATGAAAAACTGTTTTTT. The chain couples TRBV28 to TRBJ1-4; 8 bases line up with TRBD1. Germline-derived CDR1 and CDR2 are MDHEN and SYDVKM. This CDR3 contains 16 residues. V gave up 5 bases and J gave up 3 bases; unmatched junction bases: 8.

This chain connects TRBV29-1 to TRBJ2-3; a weak D match, TRBD1 (6 bases). The germline gives CDR1 SQVTM, CDR2 ANQGSEA. There are 15 residues in the CDR3. Trimming took 4 bases from V and 2 from J, leaving 16 bases between them. CDR3 sequence: CSVGGGLLPTDTQYF. The CDR3 coding sequence is TGCAGCGTTGGTGGGGGCTTACTCCCCACAGATACGCAGTATTTT.

CDR3 sequence reads: CASSMSAGGLNTEAFF. CDR3 DNA sequence: TGTGCCAGTAGTATGTCGGCAGGGGGGTTGAACACTGAAGCTTTCTTT. The chain is built from TRBV19 and TRBJ1-1; 7 bases map to TRBD1. The length of the CDR3 is 16 residues. The J segment lost 0 bases and the V segment lost 3 bases, leaving 7 bases of the junction unmatched. Germline assignment: CDR1 LNHDA and CDR2 SQIVND (reference sequence). Combining the CDR3 with reference TRBV19 and TRBJ1-1 gives the whole variable domain DGGITQSPKYLFRKEGQNVTLSCEQNLNHDAMYWYRQDPGQGLRLIYYSQIVNDFQKGDIAEGYSVSREKKESFPLTVTSAQKNPTAFYLCASSMSAGGLNTEAFFGQGTRLTVV.

In this sample, this clone turned up a few times. The chain links TRBV7-6 to TRBJ2-1; TRBD1 matches at 9 bases. CDR1 is SGHVS, CDR2 FNYEAQ, per germline. This CDR3 is built from 20 residues. V gave up 5 bases and J gave up 5 bases; unmatched junction bases: 22. The CDR3 nucleotides are TGTGCCAGCAGCCTCGCTGCGGACAGGGGCGTCGGGAATCCGGACAATGAGCAGTTCTTC. Amino acids: CASSLAADRGVGNPDNEQFF. The whole variable domain, remainder taken from reference TRBV7-6 and TRBJ2-1, is GAGVSQSPRYKVTKRGQDVALRCDPISGHVSLYWYRQALGQGPEFLTYFNYEAQQDKSGLPNDRFSAERPEGSISTLTIQRTEQRDSAMYRCASSLAADRGVGNPDNEQFFGPGTRLTVL.

The J gene is TRBJ1-1, the V gene TRBV4-2; maybe TRBD1 (6 bases). CDR3 length: 16 residues. The V end was cut by 2 bases, the J end by 1 base, with 14 bases between. Germline V gene sequence: CDR1 LGHNA, CDR2 YNFKEQ. In DNA form, the CDR3 reads TGTGCCAGCAGCCAAACAGCCTTACAGGGGAACACTGAAGCTTTCTTT. Encoded protein: CASSQTALQGNTEAFF.

This chain joins TRBV6-5 and TRBJ2-7; a weak D match, TRBD2 (6 bases). V dropped 0 bases and J dropped 3 bases, with 12 bases sitting between them. The germline gives CDR1 MNHEY, CDR2 SVGAGI. CDR3 size: 15 residues. This chain's CDR3 is CASSYSAQEGYEQYF. CDR3 nucleotides: TGTGCCAGCAGTTACTCGGCACAGGAGGGCTACGAGCAGTACTTC.

The chain employs TRBV7-9 and TRBJ2-2; 7 nucleotides match TRBD1. The CDR3 has 16 amino acids. J gave up 7 bases and V 5 bases, and 13 bases lay outside the gene matches. Germline V gene sequence: CDR1 SEHNR, CDR2 FQNEAQ (reference sequence). The CDR3 here is CASSPLRQGIGGELFF. In nucleotides, the CDR3 is TGTGCCAGCAGCCCCCTCCGACAGGGTATCGGCGGGGAGCTGTTTTTT.

CDR3 in amino acids: CASSVEGSGGSYEQYF. The DNA for the CDR3 is TGTGCCAGCAGCGTAGAAGGTAGCGGGGGCTCCTACGAGCAGTACTTC. This chain uses TRBV9 with TRBJ2-7; 9 nucleotides align to TRBD2. Germline values: CDR1 SGDLS, CDR2 YYNGEE. With 0 bases clipped from V and 0 bases from J, the junction kept 4 bases outside the gene matches. This CDR3 has 16 amino acids. The complete variable domain, with remaining parts taken from reference TRBV9 and TRBJ2-7, reads DSGVTQTPKHLITATGQRVTLRCSPRSGDLSVYWYQQSLDQGLQFLIQYYNGEERAKGNILERFSAQQFPDLHSELNLSSLELGDSALYFCASSVEGSGGSYEQYFGPGTRLTVT.

The chain uses TRBV28 and TRBJ2-7; 10 bases are shared with TRBD2. Trimming took 7 bases from V and 7 from J; bases not matched to a gene: 7. This CDR3 is 13 amino acids long. Germline CDR1 is MDHEN and CDR2 is SYDVKM. CDR3 DNA: TGTGCCAGCACCAGGAGCGGGGGGGGAGAGCAGTACTTC. This codes for CASTRSGGGEQYF.

This clone was seen a single time. The chain joins TRBV19 to TRBJ2-3; unclear D gene. This CDR3 region has 16 residues. Trimming took off 1 base at V and 2 bases at J, with 13 bases between the two ends. Per the germline V gene, CDR1 is LNHDA and CDR2 is SQIVND (reference sequence). The CDR3 here is CASSIVGSPSTDTQYF. CDR3 DNA sequence: TGTGCCAGTAGTATAGTGGGCAGTCCCTCCACAGATACGCAGTATTTT. The entire variable domain, with the rest obtained from reference TRBV19 and TRBJ2-3, is as follows: DGGITQSPKYLFRKEGQNVTLSCEQNLNHDAMYWYRQDPGQGLRLIYYSQIVNDFQKGDIAEGYSVSREKKESFPLTVTSAQKNPTAFYLCASSIVGSPSTDTQYFGPGTRLTVL.